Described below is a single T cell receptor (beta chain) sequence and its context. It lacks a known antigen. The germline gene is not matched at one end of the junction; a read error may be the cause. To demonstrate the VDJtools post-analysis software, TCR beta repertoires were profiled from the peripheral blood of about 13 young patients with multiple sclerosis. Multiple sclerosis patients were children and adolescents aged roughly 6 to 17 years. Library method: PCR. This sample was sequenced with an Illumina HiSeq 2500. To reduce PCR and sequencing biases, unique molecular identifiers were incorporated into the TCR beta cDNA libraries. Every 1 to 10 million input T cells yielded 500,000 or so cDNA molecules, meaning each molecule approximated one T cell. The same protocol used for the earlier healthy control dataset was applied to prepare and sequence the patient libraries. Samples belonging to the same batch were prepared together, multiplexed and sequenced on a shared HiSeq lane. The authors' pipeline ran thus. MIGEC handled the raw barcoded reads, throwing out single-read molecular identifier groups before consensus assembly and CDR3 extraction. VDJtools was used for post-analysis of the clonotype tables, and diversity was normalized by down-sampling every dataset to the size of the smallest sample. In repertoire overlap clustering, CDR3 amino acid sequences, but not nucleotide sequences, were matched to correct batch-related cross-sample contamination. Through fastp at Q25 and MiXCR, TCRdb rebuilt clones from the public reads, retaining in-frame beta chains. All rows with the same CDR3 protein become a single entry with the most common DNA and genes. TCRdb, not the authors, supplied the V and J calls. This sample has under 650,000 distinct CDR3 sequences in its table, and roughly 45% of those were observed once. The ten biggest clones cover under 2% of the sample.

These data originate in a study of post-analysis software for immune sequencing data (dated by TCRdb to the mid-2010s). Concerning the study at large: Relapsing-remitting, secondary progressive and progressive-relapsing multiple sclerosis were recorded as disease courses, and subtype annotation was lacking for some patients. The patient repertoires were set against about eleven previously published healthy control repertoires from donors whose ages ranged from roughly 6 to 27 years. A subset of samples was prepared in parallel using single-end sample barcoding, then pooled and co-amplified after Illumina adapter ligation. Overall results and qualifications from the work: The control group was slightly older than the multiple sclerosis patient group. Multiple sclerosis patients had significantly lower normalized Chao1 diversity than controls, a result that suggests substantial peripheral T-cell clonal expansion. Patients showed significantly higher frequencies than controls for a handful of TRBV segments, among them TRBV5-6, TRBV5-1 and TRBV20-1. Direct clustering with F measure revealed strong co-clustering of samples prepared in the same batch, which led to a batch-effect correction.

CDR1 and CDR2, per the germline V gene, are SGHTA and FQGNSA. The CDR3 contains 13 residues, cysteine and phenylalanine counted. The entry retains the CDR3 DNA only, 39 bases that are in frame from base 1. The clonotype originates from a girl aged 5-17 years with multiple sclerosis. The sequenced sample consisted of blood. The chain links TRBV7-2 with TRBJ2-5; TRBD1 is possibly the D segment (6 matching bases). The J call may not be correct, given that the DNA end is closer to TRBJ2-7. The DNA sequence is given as TGTGCCAACAGCTTAGGGACAATGAACGAGCAGTACTTC. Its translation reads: CANSLGTMNEQYF.